This T cell receptor (beta chain) was sequenced in a study of Tregs in tolerant kidney transplant recipients. Sequencing used immunoSEQ multiplex PCR; TCRdb keeps in-frame clones, though not all of them. The sample records about 77,000 clones, under 98% being singletons. Germline V gene data show CDR1 as MNHNS and CDR2 as SASEGT. CDR3 length: 15 amino acids. V lost 10 bases and J lost 4, with 22 bases in between. The TCR was taken from a human donor who received a combined kidney and bone marrow transplant. The material was CD4+ T cells from blood, obtained before the transplant. This chain connects TRBV6-1 to TRBJ1-1; D might be TRBD1 (5 bases). The CDR3 DNA reads as TGTGCCAACGTCCGAACGGGGGTAAGAATCACTGAAGCTTTCTTT. Translation: CANVRTGVRITEAFF.